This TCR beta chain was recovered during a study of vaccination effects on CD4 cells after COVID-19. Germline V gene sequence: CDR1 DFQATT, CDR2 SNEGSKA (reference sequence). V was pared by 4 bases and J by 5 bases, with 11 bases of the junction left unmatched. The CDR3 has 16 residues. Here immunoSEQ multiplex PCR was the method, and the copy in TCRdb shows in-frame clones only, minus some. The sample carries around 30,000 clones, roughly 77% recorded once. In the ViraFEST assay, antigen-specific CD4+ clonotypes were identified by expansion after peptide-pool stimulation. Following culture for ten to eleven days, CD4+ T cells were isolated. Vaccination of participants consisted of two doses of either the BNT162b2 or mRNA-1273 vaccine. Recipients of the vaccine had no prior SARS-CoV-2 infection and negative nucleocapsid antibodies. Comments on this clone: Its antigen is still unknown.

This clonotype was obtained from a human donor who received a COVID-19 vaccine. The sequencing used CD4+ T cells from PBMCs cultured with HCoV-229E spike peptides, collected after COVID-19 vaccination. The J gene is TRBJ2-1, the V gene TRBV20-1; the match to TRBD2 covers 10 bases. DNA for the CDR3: TGCAGTGCTACTGATCCCGGGACTAGCGCTGACAATGAGCAGTTCTTC. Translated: CSATDPGTSADNEQFF.